The 25 T cell receptor beta chains presented below share a single source sample, sequenced in a study of shared clonotypes between healthy human individuals. Only in-frame clones appear in the TCRdb table, and some are missing; sequencing was by immunoSEQ multiplex PCR. The sample holds 2 million to 2.5 million clones, roughly 94% seen once. CD45RO-negative cells were positively selected for CCR7, leaving out terminally differentiated effector memory CD45RA+ cells. Material for sequencing was naive CD8+ T cells sorted from blood. Receptor source: a man aged 18 to 35 in good health.

The chain couples TRBV5-4 to TRBJ2-7, with 7 bases aligning to TRBD2. Looked up from germline, CDR1 is SGHNT and CDR2 is YYREEE (reference sequence). This CDR3 is 11 amino acids long. CDR3 region: CASGAGYEQYF. The CDR3 coding sequence is TGTGCAAGCGGGGCCGGCTACGAGCAGTACTTC.

The chain joins TRBV5-1 to TRBJ2-1; 10 bases align to TRBD2. CDR3 length equals 17 residues. Looked up from germline, CDR1 is SGHRS and CDR2 is YFSETQ. With V trimmed by 7 bases and J by 0 bases, 10 bases remained unmatched. In DNA, the CDR3 is TGCGCCAGCCTGGGGCTAGCGGGAGTGATCTCCTACAATGAGCAGTTCTTC. The encoded protein is CASLGLAGVISYNEQFF.

Remarks on this clone: A read error may account for a junction end that differs from germline. The CDR3 coding sequence is TGTGCTAGCAGCGTCAACACAGGAGCCGAAGCTTTCTTT. It codes for CASSVNTGAEAFF. The chain carries TRBV7-7 and TRBJ1-1; D might be TRBD1 (5 bases). CDR1 and CDR2 (germline): SSHAT, FNYEAQ (reference sequence). The CDR3 spans 13 residues.

The chain links TRBV2 to TRBJ2-1; 8 bases align to TRBD2. The CDR3 has 15 amino acids. Unmatched junction bases numbered 8, after V lost 6 bases and J lost 4 bases. CDR1 and CDR2 from the germline V gene are SNHLY and FYNNEI. The CDR3 reads CASSDGRAGYNEQFF. Here the CDR3 DNA reads TGTGCCAGCAGCGACGGGAGGGCCGGGTACAATGAGCAGTTCTTC.

Only one count was recorded for this clone. The rearrangement links TRBV5-1 to TRBJ2-2; D may be TRBD1 (5 bases). V was clipped by 3 bases and J by 6 bases, with 9 bases between them. This CDR3 contains 13 residues. Germline lookup yields CDR1 SGHRS and CDR2 YFSETQ. The CDR3 sequence: CASSSGIAGELFF. The CDR3 nucleotides are TGCGCCAGCAGCTCAGGGATTGCCGGGGAGCTGTTTTTT.

The CDR3 nucleotides read TGTGCCAGCAGCTTCATCCCTAGCGGGAGAATTGGATACGAGCAGTACTTC. It specifies CASSFIPSGRIGYEQYF. The chain recombines TRBV13 with TRBJ2-7; TRBD2 matches 10 bases. V was pared by 3 bases and J by 4 bases, with 12 bases of the junction left unmatched. The CDR3 covers 17 residues. Germline loops: CDR1 PRHDT, CDR2 FYEKMQ (reference sequence).

The V gene is TRBV18, the J gene TRBJ2-2; D might be TRBD2 (6 bases). The V gene lost 1 base and the J gene lost 6 bases, with 9 bases spanning the gap. CDR3 length: 14 residues. Germline lookup yields CDR1 KGHSH and CDR2 LQKENI. The CDR3 nucleotides are TGTGCCAGCTCACCACGACTAGATTCCGGGGAGCTGTTTTTT. As protein: CASSPRLDSGELFF.

The chain recombines TRBV28 with TRBJ1-6; no clear D gene. The germline V gene has CDR1 MDHEN and CDR2 SYDVKM. The CDR3 covers 13 residues. Trimming shortened V by 9 bases and J by 12 bases, and 18 bases separated the two germline ends. The CDR3 here is CASGPREFLPLHF. For the CDR3, the DNA is TGTGCCAGTGGGCCGAGGGAATTCCTACCCCTCCACTTT. The full variable domain, with the rest looked up from reference TRBV28 and TRBJ1-6, is DVKVTQSSRYLVKRTGEKVFLECVQDMDHENMFWYRQDPGLGLRLIYFSYDVKMKEKGDIPEGYSVSREKKERFSLILESASTNQTSMYLCASGPREFLPLHFGNGTRLTVT.

The V gene is TRBV15, the J gene TRBJ2-3; D is uncertain. V gave up 0 bases and J gave up 8 bases, with 6 bases separating them. The CDR3 length is 12 residues. The germline V gene encodes CDR1 LNHNV and CDR2 YYDKDF (reference sequence). The chain's CDR3 is CATSRDLGTQYF. For the CDR3, the DNA is TGTGCCACCAGCAGAGATCTTGGTACGCAGTATTTT. Using reference TRBV15 and TRBJ2-3 for the parts outside the CDR3, the full variable domain is DAMVIQNPRYQVTQFGKPVTLSCSQTLNHNVMYWYQQKSSQAPKLLFHYYDKDFNNEADTPDNFQSRRPNTSFCFLDIRSPGLGDTAMYLCATSRDLGTQYFGPGTRLTVL.

Worth noting for this clone: Other DNA variants within this sample encode the same CDR3. The chain couples TRBV29-1 to TRBJ1-2; D call uncertain. V lost 2 bases to trimming and J lost 4 bases, with 11 bases between them. The CDR3 sequence is 13 residues long. Germline V gene lookup returns CDR1 SQVTM and CDR2 ANQGSEA. CDR3: CSVEWVGSYGYTF. CDR3 nucleotides: TGCAGCGTTGAATGGGTGGGGTCCTATGGCTACACCTTC.

The chain couples TRBV5-1 to TRBJ2-3, with TRBD2 matching over 13 bases. The ends lost 4 bases at V and 5 bases at J; junction bases unmatched: 13. This CDR3 has 18 amino acids. The germline V gene encodes CDR1 SGHRS and CDR2 YFSETQ. This CDR3 reads CASSHPSLAGGPLDTQYF. As DNA, the CDR3 is TGCGCCAGCAGCCACCCTTCACTAGCGGGAGGGCCTTTAGATACGCAGTATTTT.

The genes are TRBV19 and TRBJ2-1, with 14 positions matching TRBD2. Trimming at V came to 3 bases and at J to 3 bases, leaving 4 bases not matched to a gene. The CDR3 is 17 amino acids. Germline V gene sequence: CDR1 LNHDA, CDR2 SQIVND (reference sequence). The CDR3 is CASSIGLAGGSYNEQFF. The CDR3 DNA sequence: TGTGCCAGTAGTATCGGACTAGCGGGAGGTAGCTACAATGAGCAGTTCTTC.

As for this clone: The sample contains more than one DNA sequence encoding this CDR3. The chain combines TRBV5-6 with TRBJ2-7, with 7 bases fitting TRBD1. V gave up 3 bases and J gave up 0 bases; unmatched junction bases: 3. There are 14 residues in the CDR3. Germline CDR1 SGHDT, CDR2 YYEEEE. CDR3 coding DNA: TGTGCCAGCAGCTGGACAGGTAGCTCCTACGAGCAGTACTTC. Translation: CASSWTGSSYEQYF.

This sequence joins TRBV27 and TRBJ1-1; possibly TRBD1 for D (6 bases). The CDR3 is 15 residues long. CDR1 is MNHEY, CDR2 SMNVEV, per germline (reference sequence). V shed 5 bases and J shed 1 base, with 14 bases lying between them. The CDR3 loop is CASSESQGQNTEAFF. In DNA form, the CDR3 reads TGTGCCAGCAGTGAGTCCCAGGGGCAGAACACTGAAGCTTTCTTT.

The chain is built from TRBV10-3 and TRBJ2-5; 7 bases are shared with TRBD2. This CDR3 is 14 amino acids long. Germline V CDR1 and CDR2: ENHRY, SYGVKD. V lost 2 bases, J lost 5 bases, and 5 bases stayed unmatched. The CDR3 here is CAISEVVAGETQYF. CDR3 sequence (DNA): TGTGCCATCAGTGAGGTGGTAGCGGGTGAGACCCAGTACTTC.

J is TRBJ1-2 and V is TRBV27; 7 bases map to TRBD1. The germline V gene encodes CDR1 MNHEY and CDR2 SMNVEV (reference sequence). The CDR3 runs 16 residues. V shed 5 bases, J shed 5 bases, and the junction held 14 bases outside the gene matches. The CDR3, as DNA: TGTGCCAGCAGTCCATCCGCCGACAGGGACTCGTATGGCTACACCTTC. Translating it yields CASSPSADRDSYGYTF.

This clone was seen only once. This chain connects TRBV5-1 to TRBJ1-1; weak D call: TRBD1 (6 bases). The V gene lost 4 bases and the J gene lost 5 bases, with 15 bases spanning the gap. CDR3 length: 14 residues. Germline values: CDR1 SGHRS, CDR2 YFSETQ. This CDR3 is CASSPIGGRTEAFF. The DNA of the CDR3 is TGCGCCAGCAGCCCGATAGGGGGTAGAACTGAAGCTTTCTTT.

A remark on this clone: Other nucleotide sequences in the sample specify the same CDR3. The chain has TRBV27 and TRBJ2-3; D might be TRBD1 or TRBD2, each matching 5 bases. This CDR3 region has 15 residues. V lost 6 bases, J lost 0 bases, and 13 bases lay in between. CDR1 MNHEY and CDR2 SMNVEV come from the germline V gene (reference sequence). The CDR3 spells CASSLEGSSTDTQYF. DNA for the CDR3: TGTGCCAGCAGCCTCGAGGGGTCAAGCACAGATACGCAGTATTTT.

A word on this clone: This same CDR3 is encoded by further DNA sequences in the sample. The chain employs TRBV6-1 and TRBJ1-1; 9 bases line up with TRBD1. Germline V lookup: CDR1 MNHNS, CDR2 SASEGT. Trimming cost V 2 bases and J 6 bases; bases outside gene matches: 4. The CDR3 length is 14 residues. The CDR3 region is CASSELGQGAEAFF. The CDR3 DNA reads TGTGCCAGCAGTGAACTGGGACAGGGCGCTGAAGCTTTCTTT.

A note on this clone: Other nucleotide sequences from this sample produce the same CDR3. The chain is built from TRBV7-9 and TRBJ2-7, with 7 bases identical to TRBD2. The CDR3 runs 13 residues. In germline, CDR1 is SEHNR, CDR2 FQNEAQ (reference sequence). With V trimmed by 5 bases and J by 6 bases, 7 bases remained unmatched. CDR3 sequence reads: CASSPNTGGEQYF. The DNA for the CDR3 is TGTGCCAGCAGCCCTAACACGGGGGGCGAGCAGTACTTC.

The chain carries TRBV29-1 and TRBJ1-1; no firm D call. Between the trimmed V and J ends, which lost 6 bases and 0 bases, there was a span of 8 bases. The CDR3 extends over 12 amino acids. Germline CDR1 and CDR2: SQVTM and ANQGSEA. CDR3 DNA sequence: TGCAGCGTCCTAACACTGAACACTGAAGCTTTCTTT. Its translation is CSVLTLNTEAFF.

The chain combines TRBV4-1 with TRBJ2-5; D not certain. CDR3 length equals 15 residues. Trimming shortened V by 1 base and J by 1 base, and 10 bases separated the two germline ends. Germline V gene data show CDR1 as MGHRA and CDR2 as YSYEKL. CDR3 nucleotides: TGCGCCAGCAGCCAAGTTCCAAGGGCCCAAGAGACCCAGTACTTC. It encodes CASSQVPRAQETQYF.

V is TRBV27 and J is TRBJ2-7; 10 bases are shared with TRBD2. The germline V gene has CDR1 MNHEY and CDR2 SMNVEV (reference sequence). Trimming cost V 5 bases and J 5 bases; bases outside gene matches: 3. This CDR3 is built from 13 residues. The CDR3 protein is CASSLAGVDEQYF. The CDR3 DNA sequence: TGTGCCAGCAGTCTAGCGGGAGTGGACGAGCAGTACTTC.

CDR3 amino acids: CASSPSQGEWYNSPLHF. The CDR3 region has the DNA TGTGCCAGCAGTCCTTCCCAGGGGGAATGGTATAATTCACCCCTCCACTTT. The rearrangement links TRBV27 to TRBJ1-6; 7 positions match TRBD1. Per the germline V gene, CDR1 is MNHEY and CDR2 is SMNVEV (reference sequence). With 5 bases clipped from V and 4 bases from J, the junction kept 11 bases outside the gene matches. The CDR3 sequence is 17 residues long.

The chain has TRBV7-9 and TRBJ2-7, with no clear D. The CDR3 contains 12 residues. V dropped 2 bases and J dropped 6 bases, with 8 bases sitting between them. The germline CDR1 and CDR2 sequences are SEHNR and FQNEAQ (reference sequence). The CDR3 bases are TGTGCCAGCAGCTTAATGACTCGCGAGCAGTACTTC. Translation: CASSLMTREQYF.